The clone carrying this T cell receptor beta chain is categorized as medium-sized. No antigen is known for it. The data stem from a study of persistence of HIV-infected CD4 T cells. Cells were stimulated with overlapping HIV-1 Gag 15-mer peptides. Responding CD4+ T cells were sorted by upregulation of both CD40 ligand and CD69. Inclusion required CMV-positive serology and CD4+ counts above 400 cells/uL. CD8+ T cells were removed from PBMCs prior to stimulation. This was the immunoSEQ version 4 assay in survey mode. Template was genomic DNA at 10 ng/uL, with up to roughly 1 ug used per sample. Sequencing used immunoSEQ multiplex PCR; TCRdb keeps in-frame clones, though not all of them. The sample lists fewer than 15,000 clones; about three fifths were seen once. CDR3 length equals 14 residues. The germline gives CDR1 SGHRS, CDR2 YFSETQ. Trimming removed 3 bases at V and 10 bases at J, with 17 bases between.

This sequence was found in an adult man with HIV who was CMV-seropositive. The specimen comprised CD4+ T cells sorted from PBMCs after approximately 18-hour stimulation, sampled from a patient who received antiretroviral therapy. The chain recombines TRBV5-1 with TRBJ1-5; tentative D call: TRBD1 (6 bases). CDR3 loop: CASSSGDIGGPQHF. The CDR3 DNA sequence: TGCGCCAGCAGCTCCGGGGACATAGGCGGTCCCCAGCATTTT. The full variable domain, with the rest looked up from reference TRBV5-1 and TRBJ1-5, is KAGVTQTPRYLIKTRGQQVTLSCSPISGHRSVSWYQQTPGQGLQFLFEYFSETQRNKGNFPGRFSGRQFSNSRSEMNVSTLELGDSALYLCASSSGDIGGPQHFGDGTRLSIL.